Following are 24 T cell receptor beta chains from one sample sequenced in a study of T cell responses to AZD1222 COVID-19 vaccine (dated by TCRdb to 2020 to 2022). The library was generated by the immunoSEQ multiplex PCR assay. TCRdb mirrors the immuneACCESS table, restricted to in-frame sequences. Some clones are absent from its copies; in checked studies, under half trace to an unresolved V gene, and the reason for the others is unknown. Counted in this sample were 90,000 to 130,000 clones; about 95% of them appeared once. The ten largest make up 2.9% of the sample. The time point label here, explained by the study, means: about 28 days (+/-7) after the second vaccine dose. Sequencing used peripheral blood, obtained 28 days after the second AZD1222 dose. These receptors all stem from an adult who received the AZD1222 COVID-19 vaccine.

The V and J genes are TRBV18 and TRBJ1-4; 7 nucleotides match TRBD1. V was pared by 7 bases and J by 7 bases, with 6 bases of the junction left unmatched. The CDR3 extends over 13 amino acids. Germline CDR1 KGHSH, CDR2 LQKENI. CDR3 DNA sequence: TGTGCCAGCTACCGGGACAGAAGTGAAAAACTGTTTTTT. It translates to CASYRDRSEKLFF. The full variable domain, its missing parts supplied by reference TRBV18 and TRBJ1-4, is NAGVMQNPRHLVRRRGQEARLRCSPMKGHSHVYWYRQLPEEGLKFMVYLQKENIIDESGMPKERFSAEFPKEGPSILRIQQVVRGDSAAYFCASYRDRSEKLFFGSGTQLSVL.

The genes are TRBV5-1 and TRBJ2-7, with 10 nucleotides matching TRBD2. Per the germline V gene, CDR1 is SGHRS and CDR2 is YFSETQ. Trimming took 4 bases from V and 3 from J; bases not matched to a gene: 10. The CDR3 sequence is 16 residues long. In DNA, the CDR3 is TGCGCCAGCAGCACCGCACTAGCGGGGAAAATCTACGAGCAGTACTTC. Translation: CASSTALAGKIYEQYF.

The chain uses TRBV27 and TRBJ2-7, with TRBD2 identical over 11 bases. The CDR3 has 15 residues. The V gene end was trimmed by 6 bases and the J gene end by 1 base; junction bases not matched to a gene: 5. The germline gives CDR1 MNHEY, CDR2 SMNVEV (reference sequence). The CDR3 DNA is TGTGCCAGCAGATATAGCGGGGGGGGTTCCTACGAGCAGTACTTC. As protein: CASRYSGGGSYEQYF.

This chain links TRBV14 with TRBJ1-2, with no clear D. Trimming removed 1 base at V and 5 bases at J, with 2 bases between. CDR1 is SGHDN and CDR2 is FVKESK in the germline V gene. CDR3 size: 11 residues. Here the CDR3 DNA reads TGTGCCAGCAGCCAAGGTTATGGCTACACCTTC. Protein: CASSQGYGYTF.

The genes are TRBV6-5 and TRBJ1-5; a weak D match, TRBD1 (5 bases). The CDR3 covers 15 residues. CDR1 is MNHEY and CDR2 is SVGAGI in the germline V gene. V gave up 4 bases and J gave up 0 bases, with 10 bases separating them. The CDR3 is CASSSRVDSNQPQHF. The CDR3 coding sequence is TGTGCCAGCAGTTCCAGGGTTGATAGCAATCAGCCCCAGCATTTT.

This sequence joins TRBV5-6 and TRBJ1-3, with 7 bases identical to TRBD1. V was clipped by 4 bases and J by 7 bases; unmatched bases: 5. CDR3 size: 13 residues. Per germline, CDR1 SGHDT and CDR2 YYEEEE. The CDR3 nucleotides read TGTGCCAGCAGCGTCAGGGGGTCGAACACCATATATTTT. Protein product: CASSVRGSNTIYF.

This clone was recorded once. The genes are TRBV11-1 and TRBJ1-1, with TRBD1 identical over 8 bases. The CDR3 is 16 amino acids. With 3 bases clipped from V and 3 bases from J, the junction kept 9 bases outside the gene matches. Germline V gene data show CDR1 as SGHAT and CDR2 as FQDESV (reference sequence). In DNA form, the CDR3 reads TGTGCCAGCAGCTTTCGCGGCAGGGGGCAGGACACTGAAGCTTTCTTT. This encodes CASSFRGRGQDTEAFF.

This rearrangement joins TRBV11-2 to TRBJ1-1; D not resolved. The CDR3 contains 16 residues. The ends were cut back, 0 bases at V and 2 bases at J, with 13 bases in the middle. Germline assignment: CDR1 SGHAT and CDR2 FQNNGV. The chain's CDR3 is CASSLDLSAGNTEAFF. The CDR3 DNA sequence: TGTGCCAGCAGCTTAGATTTATCGGCGGGCAACACTGAAGCTTTCTTT.

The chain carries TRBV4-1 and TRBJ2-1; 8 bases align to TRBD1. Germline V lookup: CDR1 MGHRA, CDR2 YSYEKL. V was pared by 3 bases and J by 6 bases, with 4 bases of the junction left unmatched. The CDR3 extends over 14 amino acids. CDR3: CASSHLGQANEQFF. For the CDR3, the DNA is TGCGCCAGCAGCCACCTGGGACAGGCCAATGAGCAGTTCTTC.

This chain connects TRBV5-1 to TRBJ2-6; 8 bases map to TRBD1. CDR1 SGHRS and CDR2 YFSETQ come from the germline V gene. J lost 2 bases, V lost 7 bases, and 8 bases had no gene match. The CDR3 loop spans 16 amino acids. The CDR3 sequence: CASGGQAFTGANVLTF. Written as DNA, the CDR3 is TGCGCCAGCGGGGGACAGGCCTTTACTGGGGCCAACGTCCTGACTTTC. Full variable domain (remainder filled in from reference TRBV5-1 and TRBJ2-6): KAGVTQTPRYLIKTRGQQVTLSCSPISGHRSVSWYQQTPGQGLQFLFEYFSETQRNKGNFPGRFSGRQFSNSRSEMNVSTLELGDSALYLCASGGQAFTGANVLTFGAGSRLTVL.

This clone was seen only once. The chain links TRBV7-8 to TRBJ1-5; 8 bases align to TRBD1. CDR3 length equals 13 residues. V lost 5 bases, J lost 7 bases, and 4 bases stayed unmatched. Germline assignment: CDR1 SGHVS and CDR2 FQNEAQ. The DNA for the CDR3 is TGTGCCAGCAGCGTACAGGGGGACCAGCCCCAGCATTTT. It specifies CASSVQGDQPQHF.

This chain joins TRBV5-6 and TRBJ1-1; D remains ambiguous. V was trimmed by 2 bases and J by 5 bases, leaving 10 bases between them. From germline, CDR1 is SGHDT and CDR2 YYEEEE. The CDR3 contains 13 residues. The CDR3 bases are TGTGCCAGCAGCTTCGGTGGAACAACTGAAGCTTTCTTT. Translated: CASSFGGTTEAFF. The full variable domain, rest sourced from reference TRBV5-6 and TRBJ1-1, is DAGVTQSPTHLIKTRGQQVTLRCSPKSGHDTVSWYQQALGQGPQFIFQYYEEEERQRGNFPDRFSGHQFPNYSSELNVNALLLGDSALYLCASSFGGTTEAFFGQGTRLTVV.

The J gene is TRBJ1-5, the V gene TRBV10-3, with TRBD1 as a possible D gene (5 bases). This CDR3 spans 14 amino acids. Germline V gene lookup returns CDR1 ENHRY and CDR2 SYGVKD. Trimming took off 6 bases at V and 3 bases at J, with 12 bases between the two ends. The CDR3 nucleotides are TGTGCCATCAGCGACATAGGGGTCAATCAGCCCCAGCATTTT. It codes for CAISDIGVNQPQHF.

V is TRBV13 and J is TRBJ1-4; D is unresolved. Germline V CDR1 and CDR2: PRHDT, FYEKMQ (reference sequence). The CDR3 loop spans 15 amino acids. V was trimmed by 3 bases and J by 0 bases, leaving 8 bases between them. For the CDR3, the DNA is TGTGCCAGCAGCTTTTTCGGTGCAACTAATGAAAAACTGTTTTTT. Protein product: CASSFFGATNEKLFF. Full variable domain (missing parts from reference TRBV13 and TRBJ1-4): AAGVIQSPRHLIKEKRETATLKCYPIPRHDTVYWYQQGPGQDPQFLISFYEKMQSDKGSIPDRFSAQQFSDYHSELNMSSLELGDSALYFCASSFFGATNEKLFFGSGTQLSVL.

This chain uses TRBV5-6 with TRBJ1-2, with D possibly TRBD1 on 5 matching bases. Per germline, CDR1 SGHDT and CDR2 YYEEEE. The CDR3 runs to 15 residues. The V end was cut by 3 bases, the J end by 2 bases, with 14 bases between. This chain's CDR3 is CASSSLARGNYGYTF. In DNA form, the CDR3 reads TGTGCCAGCAGCTCCCTAGCGCGGGGCAACTATGGCTACACCTTC.

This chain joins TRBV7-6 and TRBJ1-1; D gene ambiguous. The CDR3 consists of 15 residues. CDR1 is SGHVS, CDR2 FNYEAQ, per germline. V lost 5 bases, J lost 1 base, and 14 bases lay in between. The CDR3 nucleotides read TGTGCCAGCAGCCCCGGTGGGAGGGAGAACACTGAAGCTTTCTTT. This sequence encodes CASSPGGRENTEAFF.

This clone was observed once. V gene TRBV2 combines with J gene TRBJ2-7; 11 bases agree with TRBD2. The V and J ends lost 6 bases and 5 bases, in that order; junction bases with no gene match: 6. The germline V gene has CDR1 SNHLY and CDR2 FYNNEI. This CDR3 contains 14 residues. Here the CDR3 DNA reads TGTGCCAGCAGGGTAGCGGGGGGGCTGGACGAGCAGTACTTC. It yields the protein CASRVAGGLDEQYF.

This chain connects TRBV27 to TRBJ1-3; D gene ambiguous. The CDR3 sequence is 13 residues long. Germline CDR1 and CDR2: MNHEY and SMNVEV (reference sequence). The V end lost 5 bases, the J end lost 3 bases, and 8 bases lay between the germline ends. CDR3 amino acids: CASSPTVGNTIYF. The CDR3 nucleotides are TGTGCCAGCAGTCCGACTGTTGGAAACACCATATATTTT.

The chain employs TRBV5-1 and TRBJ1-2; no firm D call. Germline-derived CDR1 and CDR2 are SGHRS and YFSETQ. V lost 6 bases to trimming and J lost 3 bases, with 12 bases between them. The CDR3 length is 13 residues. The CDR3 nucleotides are TGCGCCAGCAAAAACGGGGAACACTATGGCTACACCTTC. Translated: CASKNGEHYGYTF.

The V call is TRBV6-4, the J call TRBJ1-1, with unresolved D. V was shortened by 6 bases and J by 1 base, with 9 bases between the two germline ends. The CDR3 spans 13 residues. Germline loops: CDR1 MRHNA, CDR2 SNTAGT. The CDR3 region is CASSNRENTEAFF. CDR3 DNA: TGTGCCAGCAGCAACCGGGAGAACACTGAAGCTTTCTTT.

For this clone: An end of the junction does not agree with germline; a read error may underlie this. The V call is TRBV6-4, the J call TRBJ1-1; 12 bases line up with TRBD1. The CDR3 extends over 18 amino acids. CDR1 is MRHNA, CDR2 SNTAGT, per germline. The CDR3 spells CASSDRDRGRGGNPEAFF. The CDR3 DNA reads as TGTGCCAGCAGTGACAGGGACAGGGGGCGTGGGGGGAACCCTGAAGCTTTCTTT.

CDR3 sequence: CASSPGLAGGRVEQYF. The DNA for the CDR3 is TGTGCCAGCAGCCCGGGACTAGCGGGAGGGCGAGTCGAGCAGTACTTC. The rearrangement joins TRBV3-1 (or the pseudogene TRBV3-2) to TRBJ2-7; 16 positions agree with TRBD2. Per the germline V gene, CDR1 is LGHDT and CDR2 is YNNKEL (reference sequence). V shed 4 bases, J shed 6 bases, and the junction held 6 bases outside the gene matches. This CDR3 contains 16 residues.

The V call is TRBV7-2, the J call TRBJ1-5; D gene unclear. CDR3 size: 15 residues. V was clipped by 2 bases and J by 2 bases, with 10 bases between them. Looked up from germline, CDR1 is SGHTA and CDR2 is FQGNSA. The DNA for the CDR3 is TGTGCCAGCAGCTTACTCTGGGAGGGCAATCAGCCCCAGCATTTT. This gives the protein CASSLLWEGNQPQHF.

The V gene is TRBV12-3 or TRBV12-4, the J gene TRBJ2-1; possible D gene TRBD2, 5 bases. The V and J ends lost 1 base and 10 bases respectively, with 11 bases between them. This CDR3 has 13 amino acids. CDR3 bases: TGTGCCAGCAGTTTAGTAACGGGATTAGAGCAGTTCTTC. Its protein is CASSLVTGLEQFF.